Below, 31 T cell receptor beta chains from the same sample are listed, as sequenced in a study of OX40 agonist ivuxolimab in advanced cancers. Libraries were prepared by immunoSEQ multiplex PCR; TCRdb keeps only in-frame clonotypes and omits some of them. This sample has tens of thousands of clones, with 80% to 90% found just once. Sequencing was performed on CD4+ or CD8+ T cells sorted from blood, taken in a trial of the OX40 agonist ivuxolimab. The receptors were sampled from an adult with an advanced solid tumor such as melanoma, head and neck, liver or kidney cancer.

This rearrangement joins TRBV6-1 to TRBJ2-1, with TRBD2 matching 8 bases. The CDR3 runs 15 residues. Germline values: CDR1 MNHNS, CDR2 SASEGT. V lost 7 bases and J lost 2; bases outside the gene matches: 7. CDR3 nucleotide sequence: TGTGCCAGCACTCCACCGGGACTAGCCTACAATGAGCAGTTCTTC. Its translation is CASTPPGLAYNEQFF.

This rearrangement joins TRBV19 to TRBJ1-2; tentatively, D is TRBD1 (6 bases). The CDR3 covers 17 residues. V was shortened by 0 bases and J by 6 bases, with 20 bases between the two germline ends. Germline loops: CDR1 LNHDA, CDR2 SQIVND (reference sequence). CDR3 nucleotide sequence: TGTGCCAGTAGTATAGATCGGGGGGCAACAAACGGAGATGGCTACACCTTC. Residues: CASSIDRGATNGDGYTF.

This clone was observed a single time. The chain couples TRBV4-3 to TRBJ2-2; 8 positions agree with TRBD2. There are 16 residues in the CDR3. Per germline, CDR1 LGHNA and CDR2 YSLEER. J was trimmed by 4 bases and V by 2 bases; bases with no gene match: 6. The CDR3 sequence: CASSQNLGGGTGELFF. The CDR3 region has the DNA TGCGCCAGCAGCCAAAATCTCGGGGGGGGCACCGGGGAGCTGTTTTTT.

J is TRBJ1-2 and V is TRBV30; D remains unclear. Per the germline V gene, CDR1 is GTSNPN and CDR2 is SVGIG (reference sequence). The CDR3 runs to 14 residues. V lost 2 bases and J 4 bases, leaving 14 bases between the germline ends. CDR3 in amino acids: CAWSPPSGVYGYTF. Written as DNA, the CDR3 is TGTGCCTGGAGTCCACCATCGGGAGTCTATGGCTACACCTTC.

This chain connects TRBV5-1 to TRBJ2-2; 11 nucleotides align to TRBD2. Germline V gene data show CDR1 as SGHRS and CDR2 as YFSETQ. The CDR3 sequence is 18 residues long. Trimming at V came to 3 bases and at J to 3 bases, leaving 10 bases not matched to a gene. CDR3 amino acids: CASSSGGLAGGYTGELFF. The CDR3 nucleotides read TGCGCCAGCAGCTCCGGAGGCCTAGCGGGGGGCTACACCGGGGAGCTGTTTTTT.

The CDR3 DNA is TGTGCCAGCAGCTTAACGGGGGGGCTCTCCTACGAGCAGTACTTC. Its protein product is CASSLTGGLSYEQYF. The chain carries TRBV7-3 and TRBJ2-7; D perhaps matches TRBD2 (7 bases). The V gene lost 0 bases and the J gene lost 0 bases, with 9 bases spanning the gap. CDR3 length: 15 residues. Germline V gene data show CDR1 as SGHTA and CDR2 as FQGTGA. Combining the CDR3 with reference TRBV7-3 and TRBJ2-7 gives the whole variable domain GAGVSQTPSNKVTEKGKYVELRCDPISGHTALYWYRQSLGQGPEFLIYFQGTGAADDSGLPNDRFFAVRPEGSVSTLKIQRTERGDSAVYLCASSLTGGLSYEQYFGPGTRLTVT.

The V and J genes are TRBV6-5 and TRBJ1-1; D gene ambiguous. The CDR3 has 14 residues. From germline, CDR1 is MNHEY and CDR2 SVGAGI. Trimming left V 0 bases short and J 12 bases short, with 17 bases between. CDR3 protein: CASSYSIDNSRSFF. As DNA, the CDR3 is TGTGCCAGCAGTTACTCGATTGATAACAGTAGGTCTTTCTTT.

V is TRBV10-1 and J is TRBJ2-7, with 11 nucleotides matching TRBD1. V shed 7 bases and J 5 bases; nucleotides not matched to a gene: 4. In germline, CDR1 is WNHNN, CDR2 SYGVQD (reference sequence). The CDR3 runs 13 residues. CDR3 protein: CASNTGQGDEQYF. In DNA, the CDR3 is TGCGCCAGCAACACGGGACAGGGGGACGAGCAGTACTTC.

The chain links TRBV18 to TRBJ2-7, with 9 bases matching TRBD1. Germline CDR1 KGHSH, CDR2 LQKENI. J gave up 2 bases and V 2 bases, and 4 bases lay outside the gene matches. The CDR3 extends over 15 amino acids. The CDR3 protein is CASSPNRGRTYEQYF. Here the CDR3 DNA reads TGTGCCAGCTCACCAAACAGGGGGCGAACCTACGAGCAGTACTTC.

This clone was detected a few times. This sequence joins TRBV6-5 and TRBJ2-3; TRBD2 is a possible D gene (6 bases). CDR1 and CDR2 (germline): MNHEY, SVGAGI. The CDR3 length is 14 residues. The CDR3 loop reads CVTKETGDTDTQYF. CDR3 DNA sequence: TGTGTCACAAAAGAGACGGGGGACACAGATACGCAGTATTTT.

The V call is TRBV28, the J call TRBJ2-7; the D call may be TRBD1 or TRBD2 (6 bases each). The CDR3 covers 16 residues. The germline V gene has CDR1 MDHEN and CDR2 SYDVKM. Trimming removed 6 bases from V and 12 bases from J, with 30 bases in between. In DNA form, the CDR3 reads TGTGCCAGCAGACCAAGGAGGGGACAATCCCCACGGGTACTGTACTTC. Its translation is CASRPRRGQSPRVLYF.

This rearrangement joins TRBV7-3 to TRBJ1-2; 10 nucleotides agree with TRBD1. The CDR3 is 14 residues long. The V gene's germline CDR1 is SGHTA and CDR2 FQGTGA. V shed 1 base, J shed 6 bases, and the junction held 2 bases outside the gene matches. The DNA of the CDR3 is TGTGCCAGCAGCTTAAGGACAGGGGGAGATGGCTACACCTTC. It specifies CASSLRTGGDGYTF.

V is TRBV19 and J is TRBJ1-1; D is uncertain. Trimming pared 1 base from V and 7 bases from J, leaving 10 bases between. The CDR3 runs 13 residues. From germline, CDR1 is LNHDA and CDR2 SQIVND (reference sequence). The CDR3 DNA reads TGTGCCAGTAGTATAGGCGCTCGGGGTGAAGCTTTCTTT. This codes for CASSIGARGEAFF.

The chain joins TRBV28 to TRBJ2-3, with D possibly matching TRBD1 (6 bases). With 6 bases removed from V and 4 bases from J, the gap between germline ends came to 17 bases. The CDR3 is 15 residues long. Germline V lookup: CDR1 MDHEN, CDR2 SYDVKM. CDR3 DNA: TGTGCCAGCAGGCCCGACAGGTCCCCCCCAGATACGCAGTATTTT. Encoded protein: CASRPDRSPPDTQYF.

The chain carries TRBV6-5 and TRBJ1-1; D is perhaps TRBD1 (5 bases). The CDR3 has 13 amino acids. Germline-derived CDR1 and CDR2 are MNHEY and SVGAGI. Trimming took 2 bases from V and 5 from J, leaving 9 bases between them. The CDR3 sequence: CASSYGGWTEAFF. The CDR3 coding sequence is TGTGCCAGCAGTTACGGGGGTTGGACTGAAGCTTTCTTT.

This clone is a singleton in its sample. The chain links TRBV5-1 to TRBJ1-3; D remains unclear. The CDR3 spans 17 residues. The germline V gene encodes CDR1 SGHRS and CDR2 YFSETQ. The ends were cut back, 0 bases at V and 1 base at J, with 14 bases in the middle. The CDR3 region is CASSLGLRGFSGNTIYF. In nucleotides, the CDR3 is TGCGCCAGCAGCTTGGGGTTACGAGGGTTTTCTGGAAACACCATATATTTT.

The genes are TRBV7-9 and TRBJ1-2; D is unresolved. V gave up 5 bases and J gave up 5 bases, with 12 bases separating them. Germline V gives CDR1 SEHNR, CDR2 FQNEAQ (reference sequence). The length of the CDR3 is 13 residues. CDR3 in amino acids: CASSPRRGYGYTF. In nucleotides, the CDR3 is TGTGCCAGCAGCCCAAGGCGGGGATATGGCTACACCTTC. The whole variable domain, remainder taken from reference TRBV7-9 and TRBJ1-2, is DTGVSQNPRHKITKRGQNVTFRCDPISEHNRLYWYRQTLGQGPEFLTYFQNEAQLEKSRLLSDRFSAERPKGSFSTLEIQRTEQGDSAMYLCASSPRRGYGYTFGSGTRLTVV.

The chain carries TRBV4-1 and TRBJ2-3, with 9 bases aligning to TRBD1. From germline, CDR1 is MGHRA and CDR2 YSYEKL. Unmatched junction bases numbered 7, after V lost 4 bases and J lost 5 bases. The CDR3 runs to 15 residues. The CDR3 protein is CASSRGQGRLDTQYF. CDR3 in DNA: TGCGCCAGCAGCCGGGGACAGGGCCGGCTAGATACGCAGTATTTT.

The rearrangement joins TRBV5-1 to TRBJ1-3; D gene unclear. The ends were cut back, 0 bases at V and 2 bases at J, with 3 bases in the middle. Germline CDR1 and CDR2: SGHRS and YFSETQ. This CDR3 has 13 amino acids. The chain's CDR3 is CASSLAPGNTIYF. CDR3 bases: TGCGCCAGCAGCTTGGCACCTGGAAACACCATATATTTT.

The chain joins TRBV11-2 to TRBJ2-3; 13 bases line up with TRBD2. Germline lookup yields CDR1 SGHAT and CDR2 FQNNGV. Unmatched junction bases numbered 6, after V lost 5 bases and J lost 4 bases. This CDR3 spans 16 amino acids. The CDR3 here is CASSTSGGAGADTQYF. The DNA of the CDR3 is TGTGCCAGCAGCACTAGCGGGGGGGCCGGGGCAGATACGCAGTATTTT.

The genes are TRBV7-9 and TRBJ1-5; no clear D gene. CDR1 and CDR2 (germline): SEHNR, FQNEAQ (reference sequence). The CDR3 contains 17 residues. V was shortened by 1 base and J by 1 base, with 14 bases between the two germline ends. CDR3 loop: CASSLEFIGDSNQPQHF. The CDR3 DNA reads as TGTGCCAGCAGCTTAGAGTTTATCGGTGACAGCAATCAGCCCCAGCATTTT.

The genes are TRBV28 and TRBJ2-1; D gene unclear. The V gene's germline CDR1 is MDHEN and CDR2 SYDVKM. V dropped 6 bases and J dropped 8 bases, with 17 bases sitting between them. The CDR3 has 14 residues. CDR3 DNA: TGTGCCAGCAGCCCCCCCGCTTTATCCGATGAGCAGTTCTTC. Amino acids: CASSPPALSDEQFF.

The chain is built from TRBV6-6 and TRBJ1-1; D unclear. The CDR3 runs 11 residues. V lost 6 bases, J lost 2 bases, and 4 bases lay in between. CDR1 is MNHNY, CDR2 SVGAGI, per germline (reference sequence). CDR3 DNA: TGTGCCAGCAGCCGTAACACTGAAGCTTTCTTT. Its protein is CASSRNTEAFF.

J is TRBJ1-2 and V is TRBV5-4; tentative D call: TRBD1 (5 bases). The CDR3 consists of 15 residues. V was trimmed by 4 bases and J by 9 bases, leaving 22 bases between them. Germline V gene lookup returns CDR1 SGHNT and CDR2 YYREEE (reference sequence). CDR3 loop: CASSRPGTADESYTF. The DNA of the CDR3 is TGTGCCAGCAGCCGCCCCGGGACGGCGGATGAGAGCTACACCTTC.

V usage is TRBV27 and J usage is TRBJ1-4, with 9 bases matching TRBD1. The V segment lost 5 bases and the J segment 8 bases; nucleotides outside the gene matches: 12. CDR1 and CDR2 (germline): MNHEY, SMNVEV (reference sequence). The CDR3 loop spans 16 amino acids. CDR3 nucleotides: TGTGCCAGCAGTCCCCGACAGGGGGGGATGGGGGAAAAACTGTTTTTT. The encoded protein is CASSPRQGGMGEKLFF.

The chain couples TRBV18 to TRBJ2-1; possibly TRBD1 for D (6 bases). This CDR3 contains 16 residues. Germline CDR1 and CDR2: KGHSH and LQKENI. V lost 8 bases to trimming and J lost 0 bases, with 17 bases between them. The CDR3 region has the DNA TGTGCCAGCCGACTTCAACAGGGAAGCTCCTACAATGAGCAGTTCTTC. Translating gives CASRLQQGSSYNEQFF.

J is TRBJ2-1 and V is TRBV7-2; D possibly corresponds to TRBD1 (6 bases). Germline assignment: CDR1 SGHTA and CDR2 FQGNSA. V lost 5 bases and J lost 6, with 11 bases in between. The CDR3 is made up of 13 amino acids. CDR3 region: CASSQNRVNEQFF. CDR3 nucleotide sequence: TGTGCCAGCAGCCAGAACAGGGTCAATGAGCAGTTCTTC.

V usage is TRBV5-1 and J usage is TRBJ1-2; TRBD1 agrees at 8 bases. Germline CDR1 and CDR2: SGHRS and YFSETQ. The CDR3 runs to 14 residues. The V gene end was trimmed by 4 bases and the J gene end by 8 bases; junction bases not matched to a gene: 10. CDR3 in amino acids: CASSPGQGIYGYTF. The DNA of the CDR3 is TGCGCCAGCAGCCCCGGACAGGGAATCTACGGCTACACCTTC.

This clone was counted between two and nine times. The chain has TRBV7-9 and TRBJ1-6; weak D call: TRBD1 (5 bases). This CDR3 is built from 15 residues. The V end was cut by 5 bases, the J end by 7 bases, with 15 bases between. The germline V gene encodes CDR1 SEHNR and CDR2 FQNEAQ (reference sequence). The CDR3, as DNA: TGTGCCAGCAGCACCCAGGGTTTTGGAAATTCACCCCTCCACTTT. Translating it yields CASSTQGFGNSPLHF.

The rearrangement uses TRBV7-6 and TRBJ2-5, with 8 bases aligning to TRBD2. The J segment lost 2 bases and the V segment lost 3 bases, leaving 14 bases of the junction unmatched. Germline V gives CDR1 SGHVS, CDR2 FNYEAQ. The CDR3 is made up of 18 amino acids. CDR3 sequence (DNA): TGTGCCAGCAGCTTTTGGTCGACTGGTAGCGGGACACAAGAGACCCAGTACTTC. It specifies CASSFWSTGSGTQETQYF. Full variable domain (outside the CDR3, taken from reference TRBV7-6 and TRBJ2-5): GAGVSQSPRYKVTKRGQDVALRCDPISGHVSLYWYRQALGQGPEFLTYFNYEAQQDKSGLPNDRFSAERPEGSISTLTIQRTEQRDSAMYRCASSFWSTGSGTQETQYFGPGTRLLVL.

Remarks on this clone: This CDR3 fails to terminate in the conserved phenylalanine or tryptophan, so it likely reflects a read error. J is TRBJ1-6 and V is TRBV7-6; D might be TRBD1 (6 bases). The CDR3 runs to 14 residues. Germline V gene lookup returns CDR1 SGHVS and CDR2 FNYEAQ. V lost 0 bases, J lost 7 bases, and 7 bases lay in between. The CDR3 sequence: CASSLAQGNSPLHL. Written as DNA, the CDR3 is TGTGCCAGCAGCTTAGCACAGGGAAATTCACCCCTCCACCTT.